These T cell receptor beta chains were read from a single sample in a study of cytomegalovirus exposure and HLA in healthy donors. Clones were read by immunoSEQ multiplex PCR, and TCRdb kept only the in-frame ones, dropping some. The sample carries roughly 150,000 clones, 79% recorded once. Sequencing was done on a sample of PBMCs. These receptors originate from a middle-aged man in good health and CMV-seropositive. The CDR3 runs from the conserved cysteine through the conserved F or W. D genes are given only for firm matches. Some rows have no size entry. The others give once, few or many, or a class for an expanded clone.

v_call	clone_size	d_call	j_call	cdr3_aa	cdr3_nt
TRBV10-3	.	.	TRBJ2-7	CAISEGSQGSVYEQYF	TGTGCCATCAGTGAAGGTTCCCAGGGCAGTGTCTACGAGCAGTACTTC
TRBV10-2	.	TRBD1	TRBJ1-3	CASSEQGAGNTIYF	TGCGCCAGCAGTGAGCAGGGGGCAGGAAACACCATATATTTT
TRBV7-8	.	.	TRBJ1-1	CASSLRTQPNTEAFF	TGTGCCAGCAGCCTAAGGACACAGCCGAACACTGAAGCTTTCTTT
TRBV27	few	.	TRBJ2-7	CASSLLGQTEQYF	TGTGCCAGCAGTTTACTTGGACAGACCGAGCAGTACTTC
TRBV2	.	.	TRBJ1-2	CASSELDIRGYTF	TGTGCCAGCAGTGAACTGGACATTCGCGGCTACACCTTC
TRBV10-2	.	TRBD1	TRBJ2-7	CASRTGGGSEQYF	TGCGCCAGCAGAACAGGGGGCGGGAGTGAGCAGTACTTC
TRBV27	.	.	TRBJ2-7	CASSLLGDHEQYF	TGTGCCAGCAGTTTATTGGGCGACCACGAGCAGTACTTC
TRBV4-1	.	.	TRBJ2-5	CASSHFGRRETQYF	TGCGCCAGCAGCCATTTTGGTAGGAGGGAGACCCAGTACTTC
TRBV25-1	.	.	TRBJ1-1	CASSVTEEAFF	TGTGCCAGCAGTGTGACAGAAGAAGCTTTCTTT
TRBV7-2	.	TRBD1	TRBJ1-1	CASSLRTGASRGAEAFF	TGTGCCAGCAGCTTAAGGACAGGGGCCTCCAGGGGGGCTGAAGCTTTCTTT
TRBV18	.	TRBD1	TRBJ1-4	CASSRQGAAEKLFF	TGTGCCAGCTCACGACAGGGGGCTGCTGAAAAACTGTTTTTT
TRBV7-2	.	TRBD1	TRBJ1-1	CASSSRTGGTEAFF	TGTGCCAGCAGCTCCCGGACAGGGGGGACTGAAGCTTTCTTT
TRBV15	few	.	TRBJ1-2	CATSRFQGYGYTF	TGTGCCACCAGCAGATTTCAGGGCTATGGCTACACCTTC
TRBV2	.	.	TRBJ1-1	CASSIQWNTEAFF	TGTGCCAGCTCCATTCAGTGGAACACTGAAGCTTTCTTT
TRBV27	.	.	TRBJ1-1	CASSAAGGRNTEAFF	TGTGCCAGCAGTGCCGCGGGGGGGAGGAACACTGAAGCTTTCTTT
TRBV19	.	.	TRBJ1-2	CASKAGSGRAFDYTF	TGTGCCAGTAAGGCTGGTTCTGGCAGGGCCTTCGACTACACCTTC
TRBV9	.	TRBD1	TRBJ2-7	CASSASRTGPSYEQYF	TGTGCCAGCAGCGCCTCTAGGACAGGCCCCTCCTACGAGCAGTACTTC
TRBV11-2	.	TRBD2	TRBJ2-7	CASSPLAGVEYEQYF	TGTGCCAGCAGCCCACTAGCGGGGGTAGAGTACGAGCAGTACTTC
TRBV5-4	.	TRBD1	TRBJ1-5	CASSEQGNHQPQHF	TGTGCCAGCAGCGAACAGGGGAACCATCAGCCCCAGCATTTT
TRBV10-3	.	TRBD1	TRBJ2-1	CAISIRDRSSYNEQFF	TGTGCCATCAGTATTCGGGACAGGAGCTCCTACAATGAGCAGTTCTTC
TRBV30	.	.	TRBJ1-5	CACQREGSQPQHF	TGTGCCTGCCAGAGGGAGGGAAGTCAGCCCCAGCATTTT
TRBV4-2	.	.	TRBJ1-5	CASSQEFSHSYSNQPQHF	TGTGCCAGCAGCCAAGAGTTTTCGCACAGCTATAGCAATCAGCCCCAGCATTTT
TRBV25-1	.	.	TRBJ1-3	CASSEGGIGNTIYF	TGTGCCAGCAGTGAAGGAGGCATTGGAAACACCATATATTTT
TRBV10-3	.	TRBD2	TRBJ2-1	CAISEIQGRTSGWQFF	TGTGCCATCAGTGAGATACAGGGCCGGACTAGCGGGTGGCAGTTCTTC
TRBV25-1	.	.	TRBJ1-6	CASSPRAPSPLHF	TGTGCCAGCAGTCCGAGGGCCCCTTCACCCCTCCACTTT
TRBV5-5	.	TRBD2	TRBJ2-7	CASSRTGTSAYYEQYF	TGTGCCAGCAGTCGCACGGGGACTAGCGCATACTACGAGCAGTACTTC
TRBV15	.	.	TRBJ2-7	CATSRSPTNFYEQYF	TGTGCCACCAGCAGATCTCCTACTAATTTCTACGAGCAGTACTTC
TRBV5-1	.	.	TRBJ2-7	CASSFQGSYEQYF	TGCGCCAGCAGCTTCCAGGGATCCTACGAGCAGTACTTC
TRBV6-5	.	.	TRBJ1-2	CASREPGDYGYTF	TGTGCCAGCAGGGAACCAGGGGACTATGGCTACACCTTC
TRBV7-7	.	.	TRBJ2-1	CASSPRGIGLYNEQFF	TGTGCCAGCAGCCCCCGAGGGATCGGGCTATACAATGAGCAGTTCTTC
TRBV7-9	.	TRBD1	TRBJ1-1	CASSPGQGRINTEAFF	TGTGCCAGCAGCCCCGGACAGGGCAGGATCAACACTGAAGCTTTCTTT
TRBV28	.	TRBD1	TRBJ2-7	CASSSAGHWDSSYEQYF	TGTGCCAGCAGTTCGGCCGGCCACTGGGACAGCTCCTACGAGCAGTACTTC
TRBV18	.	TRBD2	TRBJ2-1	CASSPGTSGSYEQFF	TGTGCCAGCTCACCCGGGACTAGCGGGAGCTATGAGCAGTTCTTC
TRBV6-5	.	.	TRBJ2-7	CASRRSLGYEQYF	TGTGCCAGCAGACGGAGTTTGGGCTACGAGCAGTACTTC
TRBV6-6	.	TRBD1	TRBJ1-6	CASSFAGGLYNSPLHF	TGTGCCAGCAGTTTCGCAGGGGGTTTATATAATTCACCCCTCCACTTT
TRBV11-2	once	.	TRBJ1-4	CASSLRLSAEKLFF	TGTGCCAGCAGCCTACGACTGTCTGCTGAAAAACTGTTTTTT
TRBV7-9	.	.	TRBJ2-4	CASSLGGTPGGIQYF	TGTGCCAGCAGCTTAGGCGGCACTCCCGGAGGCATTCAGTACTTC
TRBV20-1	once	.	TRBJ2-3	CSAPGADTQYF	TGCAGTGCACCTGGGGCAGATACACAGTATTTT
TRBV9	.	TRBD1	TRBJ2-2	CASSVRQGITGELFF	TGTGCCAGCAGCGTTCGACAGGGGATCACCGGGGAGCTGTTTTTT
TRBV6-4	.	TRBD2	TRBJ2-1	CASSGLAGGEQFF	TGTGCCAGCAGTGGACTAGCGGGAGGCGAGCAGTTCTTC
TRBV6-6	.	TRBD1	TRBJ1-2	CASSLQGASYGYTF	TGTGCCAGCAGTTTACAGGGGGCGTCCTATGGCTACACCTTC